In its sample, the clone carrying this T cell receptor beta chain was seen a few times. Its antigen is as yet unknown. This CDR3 is built from 12 residues. J was trimmed by 6 bases and V by 1 base; bases with no gene match: 0. Germline CDR1 reads DFQATT; CDR2 reads SNEGSKA (reference sequence). Constant-region reverse primers amplified full-length variable regions, followed by semi-nested Nested Universal Primer A PCR. TCRdb re-called the 5' RACE reads with MiXCR, one entry per CDR3 protein. The repertoire consists of 55,000 to 70,000 distinct CDR3 sequences, with 25% to 30% occurring once and the leading ten covering about 3%. Study outcomes and limitations: Tumor memory CD4+ T cell TCR gene usage clustered with blood and lymph node memory CD4+ cells and lymph node naive CD4+ cells. Tumor Treg TCRs overlapped most with tumor naive CD4+ cells.

CD4+CD45RO+CD25- cells were isolated as memory CD4+ T cells. The material sequenced was tumor-infiltrating memory CD4+ T cells sorted from the breast tumor. Described subset: memory CD4+ T cells, CD4+CD45RO+CD25-. The chain links TRBV20-1 to TRBJ1-2; 9 bases map to TRBD1. The TCR comes from a female donor with breast cancer. CDR3 region: CSARGDRDGYTF. CDR3 DNA: TGCAGTGCTAGAGGGGACAGGGATGGCTACACCTTC.